Below, one T cell receptor beta chain is given with its context. A sample-barcoded 5' primer and a J-beta primer mix were used in a second PCR of about 7 to 12 cycles. TCRdb reprocessed the 5' RACE reads via MiXCR and lists one record per CDR3 protein. The sample has some 760,000 distinct CDR3 sequences; just under 25% are singletons. These data are taken from a study of blood T cells in healthy people across ages. Germline V gives CDR1 LNHDA, CDR2 SQIVND (reference sequence). The CDR3 totals 14 residues. The ends were cut back, 5 bases at V and 0 bases at J, with 7 bases in the middle. The sample was also reused in another study, on T cells of mothers and their children. From that study: Evidence of persistent microchimeric T cell clones was absent.

This TCR was sampled from a boy between 5 and 17 years old in good health. V and J are TRBV19 and TRBJ2-2, with D unclear. Sequenced: blood. CDR3 nucleotide sequence: TGTGCCAGTAGTTATCTACCGAACACCGGGGAGCTGTTTTTT. Protein product: CASSYLPNTGELFF.